Each of the 18 T cell receptor beta chains below was sequenced from the same sample in a study of blood T cell repertoires in COVID-19. This table comes from immunoSEQ multiplex PCR, and its TCRdb copy is limited to in-frame clones, with some not included. This sample carries more than 110,000 clones, roughly 90% of them seen once, and the ten largest clones take about 10%. The sequenced sample consisted of peripheral blood. These receptors were obtained from a man aged 50 or older with active or convalescent COVID-19.

The J gene is TRBJ1-5, the V gene TRBV28; D gene ambiguous. Deletions cut 4 bases from V and 0 bases from J, with 13 bases between. This CDR3 has 16 residues. Germline V lookup: CDR1 MDHEN, CDR2 SYDVKM. This CDR3 is CASSSLAVNSNQPQHF. CDR3 DNA sequence: TGTGCCAGCAGTTCACTAGCGGTCAATAGCAATCAGCCCCAGCATTTT.

The chain uses TRBV7-3 and TRBJ2-1; TRBD2 aligns across 10 bases. This CDR3 is 15 amino acids long. CDR1 and CDR2 (germline): SGHTA, FQGTGA. The V and J ends lost 0 bases and 6 bases, in that order; junction bases with no gene match: 2. CDR3 amino acids: CASSLTPSGSNEQFF. As DNA, the CDR3 is TGTGCCAGCAGCTTAACTCCTAGCGGGAGCAATGAGCAGTTCTTC.

This chain links TRBV18 with TRBJ1-3; 7 bases align to TRBD1. Losses at the gene ends were 3 bases for V and 1 base for J; bases not matched to a gene: 3. Germline V lookup: CDR1 KGHSH, CDR2 LQKENI. This CDR3 has 15 amino acids. The DNA for the CDR3 is TGTGCCAGCTCACCGAGACAGGGTTCTGGAAACACCATATATTTT. Translated, it gives CASSPRQGSGNTIYF.

This chain uses TRBV27 with TRBJ2-3; 8 positions match TRBD2. The ends lost 5 bases at V and 7 bases at J; junction bases unmatched: 5. The CDR3 is 13 residues long. The germline V gene encodes CDR1 MNHEY and CDR2 SMNVEV (reference sequence). The DNA for the CDR3 is TGTGCCAGCAGTCGGGGGGGGTACAATACGCAGTATTTT. Translated: CASSRGGYNTQYF.

The chain links TRBV15 to TRBJ2-5, with no clear D. Germline V gene sequence: CDR1 LNHNV, CDR2 YYDKDF (reference sequence). This CDR3 comprises 15 residues. V lost 0 bases to trimming and J lost 2 bases, with 10 bases between them. The CDR3 sequence is CATSRDLGQQETQYF. CDR3 bases: TGTGCCACCAGCAGAGATCTGGGCCAGCAAGAGACCCAGTACTTC.

This clone showed up just once. The chain couples TRBV7-3 to TRBJ2-1; D is perhaps TRBD1 (6 bases). CDR1 and CDR2 (germline): SGHTA, FQGTGA. V was shortened by 0 bases and J by 7 bases, with 16 bases between the two germline ends. The CDR3 has 16 residues. The CDR3 loop reads CASSLTPSNRGNEQFF. The CDR3 DNA follows: TGTGCCAGCAGCTTAACTCCCTCAAATAGGGGGAATGAGCAGTTCTTC. The full variable domain, rest sourced from reference TRBV7-3 and TRBJ2-1, is GAGVSQTPSNKVTEKGKYVELRCDPISGHTALYWYRQSLGQGPEFLIYFQGTGAADDSGLPNDRFFAVRPEGSVSTLKIQRTERGDSAVYLCASSLTPSNRGNEQFFGPGTRLTVL.

This chain uses TRBV28 with TRBJ1-1, with D perhaps matching TRBD1 (5 bases). Germline loops: CDR1 MDHEN, CDR2 SYDVKM. Trimming left V 6 bases short and J 5 bases short, with 7 bases between. The CDR3 sequence is 11 residues long. In DNA, the CDR3 is TGTGCCAGCAGGGAGGGGACTGAAGCTTTCTTT. It translates to CASREGTEAFF.

The chain joins TRBV7-9 to TRBJ2-1; TRBD1 might be the D (5 bases). The V end lost 5 bases, the J end lost 0 bases, and 11 bases lay between the germline ends. The CDR3 contains 15 residues. Germline V gene sequence: CDR1 SEHNR, CDR2 FQNEAQ (reference sequence). The CDR3 region is CASSPDSRSYNEQFF. The CDR3 DNA sequence: TGTGCCAGCAGCCCAGACAGTCGCTCCTACAATGAGCAGTTCTTC.

The CDR3 loop reads CASSYSWTGNNYEQYF. The CDR3 DNA follows: TGTGCCAGCAGTTACTCCTGGACAGGGAATAATTACGAGCAGTACTTC. The rearrangement joins TRBV6-5 to TRBJ2-7, with 8 positions matching TRBD1. Trimming at V came to 0 bases and at J to 4 bases, leaving 8 bases not matched to a gene. There are 16 residues in the CDR3. From germline, CDR1 is MNHEY and CDR2 SVGAGI.

V usage is TRBV12-3 or TRBV12-4 and J usage is TRBJ2-7, with a weak D call TRBD1 (7 bases). V lost 5 bases, J lost 3 bases, and 11 bases lay in between. This CDR3 region has 13 residues. CDR3 in amino acids: CASSNRGGYEQYF. In DNA form, the CDR3 reads TGTGCCAGCAGTAACAGGGGAGGCTACGAGCAGTACTTC.

The chain has TRBV4-1 and TRBJ2-7, with TRBD2 matching over 11 bases. This CDR3 region has 15 residues. Germline CDR1 is MGHRA and CDR2 is YSYEKL. J was trimmed by 5 bases and V by 4 bases; bases with no gene match: 7. CDR3 DNA: TGCGCCAGCAGCCGAACGACTAGCGGGGTCGACGAGCAGTACTTC. Translation: CASSRTTSGVDEQYF.

The V and J genes are TRBV6-6 and TRBJ2-3; 7 positions agree with TRBD2. Germline CDR1 reads MNHNY; CDR2 reads SVGAGI (reference sequence). The CDR3 has 14 residues. The J segment lost 7 bases and the V segment lost 3 bases, leaving 7 bases of the junction unmatched. The CDR3 is CASSYERGPNTQYF. The CDR3 DNA reads as TGTGCCAGCAGTTATGAGCGGGGACCAAATACGCAGTATTTT.

The chain links TRBV28 to TRBJ1-5; the match to TRBD1 covers 7 bases. The CDR3 spans 17 residues. J gave up 7 bases and V 6 bases, and 18 bases lay outside the gene matches. CDR1 and CDR2 (germline): MDHEN, SYDVKM. The CDR3, as DNA: TGTGCCAGCAGACCGATCCGGGACAGATTAAGGGGACAGCCCCAGCATTTT. It encodes CASRPIRDRLRGQPQHF.

The rearrangement uses TRBV25-1 and TRBJ2-3; tentative D call: TRBD2 (6 bases). The V and J ends lost 9 bases and 0 bases respectively, with 7 bases between them. The CDR3 sequence is 12 residues long. Germline V lookup: CDR1 MGHDK, CDR2 SYGVNS. CDR3 protein: CASTSSTDTQYF. In DNA form, the CDR3 reads TGTGCCAGTACTAGCAGCACAGATACGCAGTATTTT.

The V call is TRBV27, the J call TRBJ1-1; possibly TRBD1 for D (5 bases). Germline V CDR1 and CDR2: MNHEY, SMNVEV (reference sequence). The CDR3 has 14 amino acids. Deletions cut 5 bases from V and 3 bases from J, with 13 bases between. The CDR3 DNA follows: TGTGCCAGCAGTCTGAAACCAGGGTACACTGAAGCTTTCTTT. Its translation: CASSLKPGYTEAFF.

The rearrangement uses TRBV18 and TRBJ2-3; a weak D match, TRBD1 (5 bases). Germline CDR1 reads KGHSH; CDR2 reads LQKENI. This CDR3 comprises 17 residues. Trimming pared 3 bases from V and 0 bases from J, leaving 16 bases between. The DNA of the CDR3 is TGTGCCAGCTCACCCCTTCGGACATTCCCTAGCACAGATACGCAGTATTTT. It is translated as CASSPLRTFPSTDTQYF.

This chain links TRBV6-6 with TRBJ2-1; no clear D gene. The CDR3 sequence is 12 residues long. Germline CDR1 and CDR2: MNHNY and SVGAGI (reference sequence). The V end lost 6 bases, the J end lost 5 bases, and 8 bases lay between the germline ends. The DNA for the CDR3 is TGTGCCAGCAGCAAGCTAGACAATGAGCAGTTCTTC. Encoded protein: CASSKLDNEQFF.

The gene calls are TRBV28 and TRBJ2-7, with 12 bases identical to TRBD1. This CDR3 has 15 residues. The ends lost 2 bases at V and 6 bases at J; junction bases unmatched: 5. CDR1 is MDHEN and CDR2 is SYDVKM in the germline V gene. The CDR3 coding sequence is TGTGCCAGCAGTTTAAGGAGGGGACAGGGGGCCGAGCAGTACTTC. This sequence encodes CASSLRRGQGAEQYF.